The present entry profiles one T cell receptor (beta chain) with its context. This entry belongs to a study of blood T cell repertoires in COVID-19. Across the study: Sites in the United States, Italy and Spain provided acute and convalescent COVID-19 samples. PBMCs, B-cell-depleted T cells, or T cells were the source of the cDNA or gDNA that made up the material.

Here immunoSEQ multiplex PCR was the method, and the copy in TCRdb shows in-frame clones only, minus some. The sample has roughly 260,000 clones; 88% are singletons. The CDR3 covers 15 residues. Germline assignment: CDR1 SGHNT and CDR2 YYREEE (reference sequence). Trimming stripped 1 base from V and 7 bases from J, with 14 bases between. The chain couples TRBV5-4 to TRBJ1-4, with D possibly being TRBD1 (6 bases). The clonotype originates from a woman in her 40s who had recovered from COVID-19. Source material: peripheral blood. CDR3 protein: CASSLMGGAVEKLFF. CDR3 bases: TGTGCCAGCAGCTTGATGGGGGGGGCGGTTGAAAAACTGTTTTTT. Based on the CDR3 plus reference TRBV5-4 and TRBJ1-4, the full variable domain is ETGVTQSPTHLIKTRGQQVTLRCSSQSGHNTVSWYQQALGQGPQFIFQYYREEENGRGNFPPRFSGLQFPNYSSELNVNALELDDSALYLCASSLMGGAVEKLFFGSGTQLSVL.